A selection of T cell receptor beta chains follows, all from one sample in a study of identical twins. TCRdb re-derived calls from the 5' RACE reads in MiXCR, one entry per CDR3 protein. Of hundreds of thousands of distinct CDR3 sequences in the sample, roughly 6.2% are singletons; the top ten hold roughly 1.6%. The specimen was naive T cells sorted from blood. The receptors were gathered from a man between 18 and 29 years old in good health. Both conserved end residues are part of each CDR3. Each record gives: CDR3 protein, CDR3 DNA, clone size, V gene, J gene, D gene. The D gene is left open where the match is weak. Expanded clones are given a class, and other clones once, few, many or no size at all.

CDR3aa: CATSEPSGTDYNEQFF
CDR3nt: TGTGCCACCAGTGAGCCTAGCGGGACCGATTACAATGAGCAGTTCTTC
abundance: few
v_gene: TRBV24-1
j_gene: TRBJ2-1
d_gene: TRBD2

CDR3aa: CASSLVARGTDTQYF
CDR3nt: TGTGCCAGCAGCTTAGTTGCCAGGGGCACAGATACGCAGTATTTT
abundance: many
v_gene: TRBV7-2
j_gene: TRBJ2-3
d_gene: .

CDR3aa: CAISESVAGGPYNEQFF
CDR3nt: TGTGCCATCAGTGAGTCGGTGGCGGGAGGGCCCTACAATGAGCAGTTCTTC
abundance: few
v_gene: TRBV10-3
j_gene: TRBJ2-1
d_gene: TRBD2

CDR3aa: CAISVSGGSNTEAFF
CDR3nt: TGTGCCATCAGTGTTTCGGGAGGATCGAACACTGAAGCTTTCTTT
abundance: many
v_gene: TRBV10-3
j_gene: TRBJ1-1
d_gene: .

CDR3aa: CASSSGGSPQYEQYF
CDR3nt: TGCGCCAGCAGTTCCGGGGGGAGCCCCCAATACGAGCAGTACTTC
abundance: few
v_gene: TRBV5-1
j_gene: TRBJ2-7
d_gene: TRBD2

CDR3aa: CSVVFSWANVLTF
CDR3nt: TGCAGCGTTGTATTCTCTTGGGCCAACGTCCTGACTTTC
abundance: many
v_gene: TRBV29-1
j_gene: TRBJ2-6
d_gene: .

CDR3aa: CASSQDRNQPQHF
CDR3nt: TGCGCCAGCAGCCAGGACAGGAATCAGCCCCAGCATTTT
abundance: many
v_gene: TRBV14
j_gene: TRBJ1-5
d_gene: TRBD1

CDR3aa: CASSSQGGADSYEQYF
CDR3nt: TGTGCCAGCAGTTCTCAGGGGGGGGCTGACTCCTACGAGCAGTACTTC
abundance: few
v_gene: TRBV7-8
j_gene: TRBJ2-7
d_gene: .

CDR3aa: CASSPRDRTDYEQYF
CDR3nt: TGTGCCAGCAGTCCACGGGACAGGACCGACTACGAGCAGTACTTC
abundance: many
v_gene: TRBV28
j_gene: TRBJ2-7
d_gene: TRBD1

CDR3aa: CASSEELAGHTGELFF
CDR3nt: TGTGCCAGCAGCGAAGAACTAGCGGGACACACCGGGGAGCTGTTTTTT
abundance: few
v_gene: TRBV7-6
j_gene: TRBJ2-2
d_gene: TRBD2

CDR3aa: CAISEKGTDSYEQYF
CDR3nt: TGTGCCATCAGTGAGAAAGGGACGGACTCCTACGAGCAGTACTTC
abundance: many
v_gene: TRBV10-3
j_gene: TRBJ2-7
d_gene: .

CDR3aa: CASSLTRGASHNEQFF
CDR3nt: TGTGCCAGCAGCTTAACACGGGGAGCGTCCCACAATGAGCAGTTCTTC
abundance: few
v_gene: TRBV7-3
j_gene: TRBJ2-1
d_gene: .

CDR3aa: CASSSRLAGGTGELFF
CDR3nt: TGTGCCAGCAGCTCCCGACTAGCGGGAGGGACCGGGGAGCTGTTTTTT
abundance: many
v_gene: TRBV5-6
j_gene: TRBJ2-2
d_gene: TRBD2

CDR3aa: CSVMTGGPNTEAFF
CDR3nt: TGCAGCGTTATGACAGGGGGACCGAACACTGAAGCTTTCTTT
abundance: many
v_gene: TRBV29-1
j_gene: TRBJ1-1
d_gene: TRBD1

CDR3aa: CASSFPGLAGGASYNEQFF
CDR3nt: TGTGCCAGCAGTTTTCCGGGACTAGCGGGAGGTGCCTCCTACAATGAGCAGTTCTTC
abundance: few
v_gene: TRBV12-3/TRBV12-4
j_gene: TRBJ2-1
d_gene: TRBD2

CDR3aa: CASSLSVGGSASPLHF
CDR3nt: TGTGCCAGCAGTTTATCGGTCGGGGGATCGGCTTCACCCCTCCACTTT
abundance: many
v_gene: TRBV27
j_gene: TRBJ1-6
d_gene: .

CDR3aa: CASSLGGRYEQYF
CDR3nt: TGTGCCAGCAGCTTAGGGGGCCGCTACGAGCAGTACTTC
abundance: many
v_gene: TRBV7-9
j_gene: TRBJ2-7
d_gene: .

CDR3aa: CASSPGQEIAKNIQYF
CDR3nt: TGTGCCAGCAGTCCGGGACAGGAAATAGCCAAAAACATTCAGTACTTC
abundance: few
v_gene: TRBV12-3/TRBV12-4
j_gene: TRBJ2-4
d_gene: TRBD1

CDR3aa: CASSSSGSAYEQYF
CDR3nt: TGTGCCAGCAGTAGCAGCGGGAGCGCGTACGAGCAGTACTTC
abundance: many
v_gene: TRBV27
j_gene: TRBJ2-7
d_gene: TRBD2

CDR3aa: CASSYEGTQYF
CDR3nt: TGTGCCAGCAGCTACGAGGGGACCCAGTACTTC
abundance: many
v_gene: TRBV6-5
j_gene: TRBJ2-5
d_gene: .

CDR3aa: CASSPRGGQGPHYNEQFF
CDR3nt: TGTGCCAGCAGCCCTCGCGGCGGACAGGGCCCGCACTACAATGAGCAGTTCTTC
abundance: many
v_gene: TRBV12-3/TRBV12-4
j_gene: TRBJ2-1
d_gene: TRBD1

CDR3aa: CATSDLQGTGTDTQYF
CDR3nt: TGTGCCACCAGTGATTTACAGGGTACTGGCACAGATACGCAGTATTTT
abundance: .
v_gene: TRBV24-1
j_gene: TRBJ2-3
d_gene: .

CDR3aa: CASSYSPWTSGRYSGANVLTF
CDR3nt: TGTGCCAGCAGTTACTCGCCTTGGACTAGCGGGAGGTACTCTGGGGCCAACGTCCTGACTTTC
abundance: few
v_gene: TRBV6-2/TRBV6-3
j_gene: TRBJ2-6
d_gene: TRBD2

CDR3aa: CSARVLLAGVAEQFF
CDR3nt: TGCAGTGCTAGAGTTTTACTAGCGGGAGTCGCTGAGCAGTTCTTC
abundance: many
v_gene: TRBV20-1
j_gene: TRBJ2-1
d_gene: TRBD2

CDR3aa: CASSPSTGTGTDTQYF
CDR3nt: TGTGCCAGCAGCCCTTCAACAGGGACGGGCACAGATACGCAGTATTTT
abundance: .
v_gene: TRBV7-7
j_gene: TRBJ2-3
d_gene: .

CDR3aa: CASSPLAGGREQYF
CDR3nt: TGTGCCAGCAGCCCACTGGCGGGAGGCCGCGAGCAGTACTTC
abundance: .
v_gene: TRBV11-2
j_gene: TRBJ2-7
d_gene: TRBD2

CDR3aa: CATSRGDRGPNEKLFF
CDR3nt: TGTGCCACCAGCAGAGGAGACAGGGGCCCTAATGAAAAACTGTTTTTT
abundance: few
v_gene: TRBV15
j_gene: TRBJ1-4
d_gene: TRBD1

CDR3aa: CASRSGRTGQGTEAFF
CDR3nt: TGTGCCAGCAGATCGGGCCGTACAGGGCAGGGGACTGAAGCTTTCTTT
abundance: .
v_gene: TRBV12-3/TRBV12-4
j_gene: TRBJ1-1
d_gene: .

CDR3aa: CASSVLTGRIRNTEAFF
CDR3nt: TGCGCCAGCAGCGTGCTGACAGGGCGGATAAGAAACACTGAAGCTTTCTTT
abundance: .
v_gene: TRBV5-1
j_gene: TRBJ1-1
d_gene: TRBD1

CDR3aa: CSALQGRTDTQYF
CDR3nt: TGCAGTGCTTTACAGGGGCGTACAGATACGCAGTATTTT
abundance: few
v_gene: TRBV20-1
j_gene: TRBJ2-3
d_gene: TRBD1

CDR3aa: CATEGQASSYNEQFF
CDR3nt: TGTGCCACCGAGGGACAGGCAAGCTCCTACAATGAGCAGTTCTTC
abundance: many
v_gene: TRBV10-3
j_gene: TRBJ2-1
d_gene: TRBD1

CDR3aa: CSVEGLSVANVLTF
CDR3nt: TGCAGCGTTGAAGGCCTAAGCGTAGCCAACGTCCTGACTTTC
abundance: few
v_gene: TRBV29-1
j_gene: TRBJ2-6
d_gene: .

CDR3aa: CASNTLADNTGELFF
CDR3nt: TGTGCCAGCAATACCCTAGCGGACAACACCGGGGAGCTGTTTTTT
abundance: many
v_gene: TRBV6-2/TRBV6-3
j_gene: TRBJ2-2
d_gene: TRBD2

CDR3aa: CASSEFIRGTGVGYTF
CDR3nt: TGTGCCAGCAGTGAATTTATTAGGGGGACAGGGGTCGGCTACACCTTC
abundance: few
v_gene: TRBV6-1
j_gene: TRBJ1-2
d_gene: TRBD1